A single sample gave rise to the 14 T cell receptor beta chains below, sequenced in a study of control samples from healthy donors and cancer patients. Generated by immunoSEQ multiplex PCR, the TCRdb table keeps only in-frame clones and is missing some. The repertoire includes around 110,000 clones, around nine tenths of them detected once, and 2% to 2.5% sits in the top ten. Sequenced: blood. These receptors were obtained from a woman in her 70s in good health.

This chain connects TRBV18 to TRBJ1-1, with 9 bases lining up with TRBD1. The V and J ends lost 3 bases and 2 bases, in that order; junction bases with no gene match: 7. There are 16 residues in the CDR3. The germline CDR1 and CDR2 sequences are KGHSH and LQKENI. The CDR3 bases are TGTGCCAGCTCACCTAATCCGGGACAGGGTAACACTGAAGCTTTCTTT. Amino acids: CASSPNPGQGNTEAFF.

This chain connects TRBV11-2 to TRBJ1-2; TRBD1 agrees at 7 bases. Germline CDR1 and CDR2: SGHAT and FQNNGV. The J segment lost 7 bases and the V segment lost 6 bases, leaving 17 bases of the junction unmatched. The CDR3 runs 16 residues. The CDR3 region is CASRPIQGPGGSGYTF. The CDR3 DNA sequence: TGTGCCAGCAGGCCTATACAGGGCCCAGGGGGTAGTGGCTACACCTTC.

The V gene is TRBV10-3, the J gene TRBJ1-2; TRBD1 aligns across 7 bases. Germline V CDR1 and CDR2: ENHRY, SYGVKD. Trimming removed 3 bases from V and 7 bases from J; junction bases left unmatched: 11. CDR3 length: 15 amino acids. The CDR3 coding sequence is TGTGCCATCAGTGAAAGTTGGCAGGGGGACGGTGGCTACACCTTC. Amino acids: CAISESWQGDGGYTF.

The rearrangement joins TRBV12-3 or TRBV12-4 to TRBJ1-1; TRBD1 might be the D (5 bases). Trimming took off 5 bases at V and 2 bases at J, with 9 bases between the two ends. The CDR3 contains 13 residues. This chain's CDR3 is CASSRDLNTEAFF. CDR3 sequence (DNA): TGTGCCAGCAGTCGGGACCTAAACACTGAAGCTTTCTTT.

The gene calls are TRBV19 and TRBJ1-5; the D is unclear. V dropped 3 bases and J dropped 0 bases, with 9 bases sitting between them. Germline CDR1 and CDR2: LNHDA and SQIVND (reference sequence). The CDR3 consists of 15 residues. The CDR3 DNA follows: TGTGCCAGTAGTATTGCAGACTATAGCAATCAGCCCCAGCATTTT. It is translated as CASSIADYSNQPQHF.

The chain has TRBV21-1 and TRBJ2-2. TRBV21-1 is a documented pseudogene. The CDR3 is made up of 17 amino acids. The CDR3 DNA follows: TGTGCCAGCAGCAAATCGGACGCGTCATGGGACACCGGGGAGCTGTTTTTT. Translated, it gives CASSKSDASWDTGELFF.

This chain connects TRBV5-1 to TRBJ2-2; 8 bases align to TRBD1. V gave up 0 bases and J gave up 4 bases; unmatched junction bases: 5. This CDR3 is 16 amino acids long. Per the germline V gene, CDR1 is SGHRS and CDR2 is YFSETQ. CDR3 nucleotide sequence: TGCGCCAGCAGCTTGGGGCAGGGGGCGAGCACCGGGGAGCTGTTTTTT. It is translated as CASSLGQGASTGELFF.

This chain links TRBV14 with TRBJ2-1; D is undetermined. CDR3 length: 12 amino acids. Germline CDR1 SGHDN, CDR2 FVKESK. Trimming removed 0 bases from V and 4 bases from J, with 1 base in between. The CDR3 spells CASSQDYNEQFF. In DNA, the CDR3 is TGTGCCAGCAGCCAAGATTACAATGAGCAGTTCTTC.

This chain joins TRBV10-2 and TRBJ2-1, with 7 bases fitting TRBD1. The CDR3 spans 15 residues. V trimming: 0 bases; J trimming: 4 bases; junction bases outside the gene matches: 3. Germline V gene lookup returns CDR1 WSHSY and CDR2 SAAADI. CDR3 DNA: TGCGCCAGCAGTGAGTCGTGGGGACAGTACAATGAGCAGTTCTTC. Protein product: CASSESWGQYNEQFF.

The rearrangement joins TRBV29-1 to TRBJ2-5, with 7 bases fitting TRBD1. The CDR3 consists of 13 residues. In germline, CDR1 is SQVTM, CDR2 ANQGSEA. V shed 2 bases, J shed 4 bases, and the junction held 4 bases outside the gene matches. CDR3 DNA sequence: TGCAGCGTTGAAAAGGGGGCTTCAGAGACCCAGTACTTC. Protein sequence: CSVEKGASETQYF.

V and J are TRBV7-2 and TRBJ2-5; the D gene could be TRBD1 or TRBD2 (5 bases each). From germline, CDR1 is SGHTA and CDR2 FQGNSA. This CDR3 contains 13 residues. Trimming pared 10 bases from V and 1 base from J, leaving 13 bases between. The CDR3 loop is CATARDGQETQYF. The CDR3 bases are TGTGCCACCGCCAGGGACGGCCAAGAGACCCAGTACTTC.

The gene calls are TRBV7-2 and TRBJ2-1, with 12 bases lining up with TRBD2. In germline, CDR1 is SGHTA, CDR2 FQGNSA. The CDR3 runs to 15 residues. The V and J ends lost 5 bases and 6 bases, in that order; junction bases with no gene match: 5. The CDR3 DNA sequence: TGTGCCAGCAGCACCGGACTAGCGGGGTCCAATGAGCAGTTCTTC. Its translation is CASSTGLAGSNEQFF. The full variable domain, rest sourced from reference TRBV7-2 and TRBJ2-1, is GAGVSQSPSNKVTEKGKDVELRCDPISGHTALYWYRQSLGQGLEFLIYFQGNSAPDKSGLPSDRFSAERTGGSVSTLTIQRTQQEDSAVYLCASSTGLAGSNEQFFGPGTRLTVL.

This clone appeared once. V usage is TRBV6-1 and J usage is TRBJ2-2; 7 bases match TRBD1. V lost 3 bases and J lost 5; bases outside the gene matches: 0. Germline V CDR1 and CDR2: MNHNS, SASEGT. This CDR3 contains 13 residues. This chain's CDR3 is CASSETGTGELFF. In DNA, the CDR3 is TGTGCCAGCAGTGAGACAGGGACCGGGGAGCTGTTTTTT.

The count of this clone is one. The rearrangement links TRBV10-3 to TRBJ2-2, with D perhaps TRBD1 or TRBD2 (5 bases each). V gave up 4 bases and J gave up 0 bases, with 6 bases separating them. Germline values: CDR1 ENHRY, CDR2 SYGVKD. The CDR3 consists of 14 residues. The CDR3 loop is CAISVGPNTGELFF. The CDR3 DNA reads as TGTGCCATCAGTGTGGGACCGAACACCGGGGAGCTGTTTTTT.